Listed here are 8 T cell receptor beta chains from one sample, sequenced in a study of blood T cell repertoires in COVID-19. Using immunoSEQ multiplex PCR, the repertoire was profiled, and TCRdb retains in-frame clones only, with some absent. The table lists about 180,000 clones, 70% to 90% of them singletons, with approximately 2% in the top ten. The specimen sequenced was peripheral blood. All receptors come from a man between 18 and 35 years old who had recovered from COVID-19.

The chain combines TRBV7-8 with TRBJ1-2; possibly TRBD1 for D (5 bases). V was clipped by 1 base and J by 4 bases, with 16 bases between them. Per germline, CDR1 SGHVS and CDR2 FQNEAQ. The CDR3 runs 16 residues. The CDR3 loop reads CASSLDRQPLTYGYTF. In nucleotides, the CDR3 is TGTGCCAGCAGCTTAGACCGACAGCCCCTCACCTATGGCTACACCTTC.

This chain joins TRBV28 and TRBJ1-1; TRBD1 aligns across 8 bases. The CDR3 has 15 amino acids. From germline, CDR1 is MDHEN and CDR2 SYDVKM. The V segment lost 3 bases and the J segment 8 bases; nucleotides outside the gene matches: 11. The CDR3 protein is CASSFYTLGQVEAFF. The CDR3 DNA reads TGTGCCAGCAGTTTCTACACGTTGGGACAGGTGGAAGCTTTCTTT.

The chain recombines TRBV5-1 with TRBJ1-1; D is undetermined. Trimming stripped 2 bases from V and 4 bases from J, with 9 bases between. From germline, CDR1 is SGHRS and CDR2 YFSETQ. The CDR3 runs to 13 residues. The CDR3 DNA reads TGCGCCAGCAGCTTAGAGGGTAGCACTGAAGCTTTCTTT. Encoded protein: CASSLEGSTEAFF.

V usage is TRBV7-2 and J usage is TRBJ2-5; D perhaps matches TRBD1 (5 bases). The germline V gene encodes CDR1 SGHTA and CDR2 FQGNSA. This CDR3 has 14 residues. Trimming cost V 5 bases and J 5 bases, with 15 bases left between them. The CDR3 reads CASSRLRGQETQYF. The CDR3 nucleotides are TGTGCCAGCAGCCGTCTAAGGGGTCAGGAGACCCAGTACTTC.

This clone was observed a handful of times. This chain uses TRBV5-1 with TRBJ1-1, with D maybe TRBD1 (5 bases). Germline values: CDR1 SGHRS, CDR2 YFSETQ. CDR3 size: 13 residues. With 7 bases removed from V and 5 bases from J, the gap between germline ends came to 15 bases. CDR3 sequence reads: CASSGGEGTEAFF. The CDR3 nucleotides read TGCGCCAGCTCCGGGGGGGAGGGTACTGAAGCTTTCTTT.

The chain recombines TRBV18 with TRBJ2-1; D is uncertain. V lost 3 bases and J lost 7, with 7 bases in between. The CDR3 runs 12 residues. The germline gives CDR1 KGHSH, CDR2 LQKENI. This chain's CDR3 is CASSPGVNEQFF. The CDR3 DNA sequence: TGTGCCAGCTCACCCGGAGTAAATGAGCAGTTCTTC.

This clone was counted once. The gene calls are TRBV13 and TRBJ1-1; D uncertain. Looked up from germline, CDR1 is PRHDT and CDR2 is FYEKMQ (reference sequence). The CDR3 extends over 17 amino acids. The V and J ends lost 3 bases and 4 bases respectively, with 21 bases between them. CDR3 in DNA: TGTGCCAGCAGCTTTGGTTCCAGAGGGAATGGGCCCACTGAAGCTTTCTTT. This encodes CASSFGSRGNGPTEAFF.

This clone was seen a single time. The chain links TRBV5-6 to TRBJ2-7; TRBD2 matches at 11 bases. Unmatched junction bases numbered 11, after V lost 2 bases and J lost 4 bases. The germline V gene has CDR1 SGHDT and CDR2 YYEEEE. There are 17 residues in the CDR3. DNA for the CDR3: TGTGCCAGCAGCTTCCCCAATAGCCCTAGCGGGAGGTACGAGCAGTACTTC. Translated: CASSFPNSPSGRYEQYF.